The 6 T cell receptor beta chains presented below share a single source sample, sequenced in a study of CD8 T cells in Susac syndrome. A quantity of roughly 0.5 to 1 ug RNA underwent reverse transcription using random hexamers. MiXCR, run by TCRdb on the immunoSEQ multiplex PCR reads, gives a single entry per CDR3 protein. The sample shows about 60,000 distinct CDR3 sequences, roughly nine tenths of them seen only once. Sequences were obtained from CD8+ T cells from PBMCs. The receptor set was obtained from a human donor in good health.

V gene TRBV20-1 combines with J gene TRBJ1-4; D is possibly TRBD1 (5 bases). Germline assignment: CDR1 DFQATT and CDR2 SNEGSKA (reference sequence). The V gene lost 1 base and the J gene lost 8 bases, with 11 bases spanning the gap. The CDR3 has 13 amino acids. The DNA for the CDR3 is TGCAGTGCTAGAGGAGCAGGGAACGAAAAACTGTTTTTT. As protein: CSARGAGNEKLFF.

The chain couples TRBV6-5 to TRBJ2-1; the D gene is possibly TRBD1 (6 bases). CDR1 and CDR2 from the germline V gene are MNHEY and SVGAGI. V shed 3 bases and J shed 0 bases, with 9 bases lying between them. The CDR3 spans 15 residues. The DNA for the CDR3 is TGTGCCAGCAGTTATCAGGGGAACTCCTACAATGAGCAGTTCTTC. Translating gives CASSYQGNSYNEQFF.

In DNA form, the CDR3 reads TGTGCCAGCAGCAAACCTGAAGGAGATACGCAGTATTTT. Translating it yields CASSKPEGDTQYF. The chain joins TRBV21-1 to TRBJ2-3. TRBV21-1 is a listed pseudogene. The CDR3 loop spans 13 amino acids.

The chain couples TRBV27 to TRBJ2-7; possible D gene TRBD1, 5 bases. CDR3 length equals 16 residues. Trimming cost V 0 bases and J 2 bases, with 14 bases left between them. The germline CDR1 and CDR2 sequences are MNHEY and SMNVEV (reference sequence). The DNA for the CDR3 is TGTGCCAGCAGTTTATCGGGTGGGGCCGGTCCCTACGAGCAGTACTTC. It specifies CASSLSGGAGPYEQYF.

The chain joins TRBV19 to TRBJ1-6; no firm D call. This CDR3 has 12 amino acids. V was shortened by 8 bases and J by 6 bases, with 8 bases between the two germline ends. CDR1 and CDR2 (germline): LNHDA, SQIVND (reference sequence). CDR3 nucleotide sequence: TGTGCCAGTGTGGGTATTAATTCACCCCTCCACTTT. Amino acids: CASVGINSPLHF. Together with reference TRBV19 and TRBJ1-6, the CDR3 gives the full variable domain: DGGITQSPKYLFRKEGQNVTLSCEQNLNHDAMYWYRQDPGQGLRLIYYSQIVNDFQKGDIAEGYSVSREKKESFPLTVTSAQKNPTAFYLCASVGINSPLHFGNGTRLTVT.

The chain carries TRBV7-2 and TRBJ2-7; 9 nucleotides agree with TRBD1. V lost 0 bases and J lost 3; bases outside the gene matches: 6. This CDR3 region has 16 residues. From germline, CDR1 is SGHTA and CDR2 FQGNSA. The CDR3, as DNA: TGTGCCAGCAGCTTAGCGAAGGGGACAGGGCACTACGAGCAGTACTTC. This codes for CASSLAKGTGHYEQYF. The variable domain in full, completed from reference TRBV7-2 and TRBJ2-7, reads GAGVSQSPSNKVTEKGKDVELRCDPISGHTALYWYRQSLGQGLEFLIYFQGNSAPDKSGLPSDRFSAERTGGSVSTLTIQRTQQEDSAVYLCASSLAKGTGHYEQYFGPGTRLTVT.